Presented here are 15 T cell receptor beta chains from one specimen sequenced in a study of blood T cells in healthy people across ages. A J-beta primer mix and a sample-barcoded 5' primer were used in a second PCR of about 6 to 12 cycles. MiXCR, run by TCRdb on the 5' RACE reads, gives a single entry per CDR3 protein. This sample carries fewer than 1,200,000 distinct CDR3 sequences, around 25% of them seen once, and the ten largest clones take less than 0.75%. A further study also used this sample, focusing on T cells of mothers and their children.

Sample: blood. These receptors were collected from a girl aged 2 to 9 in good health.

The rearrangement uses TRBV3-1 and TRBJ2-5, with 9 bases identical to TRBD1. CDR1 LGHDT and CDR2 YNNKEL come from the germline V gene (reference sequence). The V and J ends lost 4 bases and 0 bases, in that order; junction bases with no gene match: 9. The CDR3 is 17 residues long. CDR3 in amino acids: CASSLLSWTGDQETQYF. The DNA of the CDR3 is TGTGCCAGCAGCCTACTGTCTTGGACAGGGGACCAAGAGACCCAGTACTTC.

This clonotype was found a few times. The V and J genes are TRBV5-6 and TRBJ2-3; D possibly corresponds to TRBD1 (5 bases). The CDR3 runs to 12 residues. Germline loops: CDR1 SGHDT, CDR2 YYEEEE. Trimming pared 2 bases from V and 9 bases from J, leaving 10 bases between. The chain's CDR3 is CASSFVQDTQYF. CDR3 sequence (DNA): TGTGCCAGCAGCTTCGTACAGGACACGCAGTATTTT.

The chain combines TRBV6-6 with TRBJ1-2; D possibly corresponds to TRBD1 (5 bases). Germline CDR1 reads MNHNY; CDR2 reads SVGAGI (reference sequence). Trimming took off 7 bases at V and 4 bases at J, with 13 bases between the two ends. The CDR3 covers 13 residues. CDR3 region: CASIDSYFYGYTF. The CDR3, as DNA: TGTGCCAGCATAGACAGCTATTTCTATGGCTACACCTTC.

The rearrangement joins TRBV9 to TRBJ2-1; D assignment may be TRBD1 or TRBD2 (5 bases each). Germline V CDR1 and CDR2: SGDLS, YYNGEE. V lost 1 base to trimming and J lost 2 bases, with 13 bases between them. The CDR3 has 16 residues. CDR3 amino acids: CASSVIGDRPYNEQFF. DNA of the CDR3: TGTGCCAGCAGCGTAATCGGGGACCGGCCCTACAATGAGCAGTTCTTC. The whole variable domain, remainder taken from reference TRBV9 and TRBJ2-1, is DSGVTQTPKHLITATGQRVTLRCSPRSGDLSVYWYQQSLDQGLQFLIQYYNGEERAKGNILERFSAQQFPDLHSELNLSSLELGDSALYFCASSVIGDRPYNEQFFGPGTRLTVL.

The chain is built from TRBV5-1 and TRBJ2-5; no reliable D call. The DNA end favors TRBJ2-7, so the J call may be wrong. This CDR3 is built from 16 residues. Germline values: CDR1 SGHRS, CDR2 YFSETQ. The CDR3 nucleotides read TGCGCCAGCAGCTTGGGGCGAGCCGACCTCTTGTACGAGCAGTACTTC. Translated, it gives CASSLGRADLLYEQYF.

This clonotype was recorded a few times. The gene calls are TRBV7-9 and TRBJ1-4; D is undetermined. In germline, CDR1 is SEHNR, CDR2 FQNEAQ (reference sequence). This CDR3 contains 14 residues. V lost 1 base and J lost 0, with 3 bases in between. The CDR3 spells CASSLESTNEKLFF. CDR3 DNA: TGTGCCAGCAGCTTAGAGTCAACTAATGAAAAACTGTTTTTT.

The chain uses TRBV10-3 and TRBJ1-2; D is unresolved. The CDR3 runs 13 residues. Per germline, CDR1 ENHRY and CDR2 SYGVKD. V lost 11 bases and J lost 0, with 13 bases in between. CDR3 amino acids: CAVKPSANYGYTF. The CDR3 DNA reads as TGTGCCGTAAAACCGTCAGCTAACTATGGCTACACCTTC.

As concerns this clonotype: This may be a read error: a much more frequent sequence differs by one nucleotide. CDR3 region: CNVVSSYEQYF. The CDR3 bases are TGCAACGTGGTTTCTTCCTACGAGCAGTACTTC. This rearrangement joins TRBV29-1 to TRBJ2-7; the D is unclear. Germline values: CDR1 SQVTM, CDR2 ANQGSEA. The CDR3 covers 11 residues.

This chain uses TRBV28 with TRBJ2-7; TRBD2 might be the D (6 bases). Trimming stripped 7 bases from V and 6 bases from J, with 22 bases between. The CDR3 has 15 amino acids. Germline-derived CDR1 and CDR2 are MDHEN and SYDVKM. CDR3 sequence reads: CASTAGKSWSGEQYF. The CDR3 DNA sequence: TGTGCCAGCACGGCGGGAAAATCCTGGTCCGGCGAGCAGTACTTC.

This clonotype was counted between two and nine times. The chain employs TRBV14 and TRBJ2-7; D remains ambiguous. The ends were cut back, 0 bases at V and 2 bases at J, with 14 bases in the middle. CDR1 is SGHDN, CDR2 FVKESK, per germline. The CDR3 spans 16 residues. The CDR3 DNA reads TGTGCCAGCAGCCAAGATTCACGGTTTAATCCCTACGAGCAGTACTTC. Translation: CASSQDSRFNPYEQYF.

In its sample, this clonotype was seen a few times. The chain links TRBV10-3 to TRBJ2-1; the match to TRBD2 covers 10 bases. Trimming cost V 5 bases and J 4 bases; bases outside gene matches: 5. Germline V gene sequence: CDR1 ENHRY, CDR2 SYGVKD. This CDR3 region has 15 residues. CDR3 loop: CAISQTSGMYNEQFF. As DNA, the CDR3 is TGTGCCATCAGTCAAACTAGCGGGATGTACAATGAGCAGTTCTTC.

Concerning this clonotype: Since a much larger clone is just one base distant, this may be a read error. The CDR3 coding sequence is TGTGCCAGATACGATGAGCAGTTCTTC. Translation: CARYDEQFF. V and J are TRBV27 and TRBJ2-5; D gene unclear. Gene TRBJ2-1 matches the end of the DNA better, so the J call may be wrong. CDR3 length: 9 residues. Per the germline V gene, CDR1 is MNHEY and CDR2 is SMNVEV (reference sequence).

This clonotype was found many times. The chain links TRBV20-1 to TRBJ2-1; 11 bases are shared with TRBD2. Germline-derived CDR1 and CDR2 are DFQATT and SNEGSKA (reference sequence). CDR3 length equals 14 residues. After removal of 5 bases from V and 3 bases from J, the junction contained 3 bases not matched to a gene. CDR3 protein: CSAALAGDYNEQFF. CDR3 nucleotides: TGCAGTGCTGCACTAGCGGGAGACTACAATGAGCAGTTCTTC.

The rearrangement uses TRBV2 and TRBJ1-1; D is perhaps TRBD1 (5 bases). With 4 bases removed from V and 4 bases from J, the gap between germline ends came to 10 bases. From germline, CDR1 is SNHLY and CDR2 FYNNEI. CDR3 length: 13 residues. The CDR3 bases are TGTGCCAGCAGTGGCGGGGGAGGCACTGAAGCTTTCTTT. It encodes CASSGGGGTEAFF.

There are a few counts of this clonotype. The gene calls are TRBV28 and TRBJ2-1; maybe TRBD2 (7 bases). The V end lost 4 bases, the J end lost 8 bases, and 12 bases lay between the germline ends. Germline CDR1 is MDHEN and CDR2 is SYDVKM. The CDR3 contains 13 residues. CDR3 sequence (DNA): TGTGCCAGCAGTTGGGAAGGGGGGGATGAGCAGTTCTTC. Its translation: CASSWEGGDEQFF. The full variable domain, its missing parts supplied by reference TRBV28 and TRBJ2-1, is DVKVTQSSRYLVKRTGEKVFLECVQDMDHENMFWYRQDPGLGLRLIYFSYDVKMKEKGDIPEGYSVSREKKERFSLILESASTNQTSMYLCASSWEGGDEQFFGPGTRLTVL.